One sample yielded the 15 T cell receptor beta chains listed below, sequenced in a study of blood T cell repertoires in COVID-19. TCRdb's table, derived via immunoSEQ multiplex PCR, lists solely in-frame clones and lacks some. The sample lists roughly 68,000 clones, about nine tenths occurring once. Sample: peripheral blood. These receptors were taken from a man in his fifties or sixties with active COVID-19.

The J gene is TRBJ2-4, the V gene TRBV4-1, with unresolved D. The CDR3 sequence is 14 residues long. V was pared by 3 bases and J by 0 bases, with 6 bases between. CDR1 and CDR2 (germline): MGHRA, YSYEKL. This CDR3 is CASSHPVAKNIQYF. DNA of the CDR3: TGCGCCAGCAGCCATCCTGTAGCCAAAAACATTCAGTACTTC.

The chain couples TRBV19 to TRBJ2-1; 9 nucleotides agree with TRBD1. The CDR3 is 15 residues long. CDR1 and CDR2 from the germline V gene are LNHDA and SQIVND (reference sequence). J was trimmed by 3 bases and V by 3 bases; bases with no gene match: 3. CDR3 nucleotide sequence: TGTGCCAGTAGTATCACAGGGGGCGTCTACAATGAGCAGTTCTTC. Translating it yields CASSITGGVYNEQFF.

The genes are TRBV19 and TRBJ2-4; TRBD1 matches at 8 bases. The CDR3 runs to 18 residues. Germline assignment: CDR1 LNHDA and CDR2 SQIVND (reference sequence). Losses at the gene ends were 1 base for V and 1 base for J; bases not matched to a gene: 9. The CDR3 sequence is CASSIGDRQGKAKNIQYF. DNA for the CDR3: TGTGCCAGTAGTATAGGGGACAGGCAAGGCAAGGCCAAAAACATTCAGTACTTC.

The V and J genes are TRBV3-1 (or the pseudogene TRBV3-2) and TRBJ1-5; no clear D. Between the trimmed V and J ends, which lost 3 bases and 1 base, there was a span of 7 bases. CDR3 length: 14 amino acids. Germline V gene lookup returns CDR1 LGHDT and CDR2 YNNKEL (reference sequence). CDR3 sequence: CASSHSGSNQPQHF. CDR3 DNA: TGTGCCAGCAGCCATTCCGGGAGCAATCAGCCCCAGCATTTT.

CDR3 region: CASSLETVRHTEAFF. The CDR3, as DNA: TGCGCCAGCAGCTTGGAGACAGTGCGACACACTGAAGCTTTCTTT. This sequence joins TRBV5-1 and TRBJ1-1; D possibly corresponds to TRBD1 (5 bases). This CDR3 comprises 15 residues. CDR1 is SGHRS, CDR2 YFSETQ, per germline. Deletions cut 0 bases from V and 3 bases from J, with 12 bases between.

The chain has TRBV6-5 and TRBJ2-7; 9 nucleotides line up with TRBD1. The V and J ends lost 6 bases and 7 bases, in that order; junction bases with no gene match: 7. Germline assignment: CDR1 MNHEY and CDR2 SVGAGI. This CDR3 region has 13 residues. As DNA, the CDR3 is TGTGCCAGCAGGCGGACAGGGGTGGGAGAGCAGTACTTC. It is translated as CASRRTGVGEQYF.

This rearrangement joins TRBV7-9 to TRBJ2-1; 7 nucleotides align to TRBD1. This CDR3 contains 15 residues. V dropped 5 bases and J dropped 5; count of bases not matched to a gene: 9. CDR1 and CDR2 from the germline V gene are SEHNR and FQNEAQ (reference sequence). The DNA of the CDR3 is TGTGCCAGCAGCCCGACAGGGTCAGAGAACAATGAGCAGTTCTTC. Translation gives CASSPTGSENNEQFF.

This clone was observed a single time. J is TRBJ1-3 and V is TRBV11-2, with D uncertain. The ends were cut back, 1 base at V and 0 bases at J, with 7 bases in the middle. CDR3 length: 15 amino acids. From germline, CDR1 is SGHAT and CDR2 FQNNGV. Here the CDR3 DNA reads TGTGCCAGCAGCTTAGTCGTAAACTCTGGAAACACCATATATTTT. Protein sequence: CASSLVVNSGNTIYF.

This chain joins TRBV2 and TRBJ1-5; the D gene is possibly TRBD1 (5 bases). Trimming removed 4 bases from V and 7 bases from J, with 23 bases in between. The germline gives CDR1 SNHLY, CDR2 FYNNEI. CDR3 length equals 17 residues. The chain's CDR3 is CASSGPGSQGDRQPQHF. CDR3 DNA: TGTGCCAGCAGTGGTCCTGGTTCGCAAGGAGACAGACAGCCCCAGCATTTT.

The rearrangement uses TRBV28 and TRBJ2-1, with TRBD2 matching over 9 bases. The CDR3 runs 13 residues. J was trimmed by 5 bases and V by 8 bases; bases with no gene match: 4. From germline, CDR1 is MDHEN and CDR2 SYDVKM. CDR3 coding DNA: TGTGCCAGCCGCCTAGCGGGAAACAATGAGCAGTTCTTC. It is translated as CASRLAGNNEQFF.

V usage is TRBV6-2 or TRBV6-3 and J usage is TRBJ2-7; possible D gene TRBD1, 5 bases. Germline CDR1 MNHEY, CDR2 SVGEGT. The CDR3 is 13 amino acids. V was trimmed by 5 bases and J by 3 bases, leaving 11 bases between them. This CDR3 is CASSDGHLYEQYF. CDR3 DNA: TGTGCCAGCAGTGATGGACATCTCTACGAGCAGTACTTC.

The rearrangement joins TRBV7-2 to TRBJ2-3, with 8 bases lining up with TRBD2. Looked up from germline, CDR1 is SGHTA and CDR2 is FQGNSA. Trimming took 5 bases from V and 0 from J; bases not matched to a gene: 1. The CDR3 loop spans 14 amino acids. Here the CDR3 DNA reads TGTGCCAGCAGCCCTAGCGGGAGCACAGATACGCAGTATTTT. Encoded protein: CASSPSGSTDTQYF.

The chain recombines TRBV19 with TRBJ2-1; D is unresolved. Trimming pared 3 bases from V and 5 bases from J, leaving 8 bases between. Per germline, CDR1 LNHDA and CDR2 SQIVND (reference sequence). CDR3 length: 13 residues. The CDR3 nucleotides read TGTGCCAGTAGTATTGGGCATAACAATGAGCAGTTCTTC. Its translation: CASSIGHNNEQFF.

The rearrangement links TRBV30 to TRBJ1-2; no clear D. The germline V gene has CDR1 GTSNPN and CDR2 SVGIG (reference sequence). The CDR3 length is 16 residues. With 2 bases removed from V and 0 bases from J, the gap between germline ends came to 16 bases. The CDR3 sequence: CAWSLLVPISNYGYTF. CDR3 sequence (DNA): TGTGCCTGGAGTCTGTTAGTTCCCATTTCTAACTATGGCTACACCTTC.

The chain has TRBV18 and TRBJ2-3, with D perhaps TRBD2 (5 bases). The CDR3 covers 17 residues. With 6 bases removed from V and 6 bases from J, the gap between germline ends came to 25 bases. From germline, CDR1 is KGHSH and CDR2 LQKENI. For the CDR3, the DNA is TGTGCCAGCTCGCATATGTCGGACCGAGTAACGGGGGATACGCAGTATTTT. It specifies CASSHMSDRVTGDTQYF.